This T cell receptor (beta chain) was sequenced for a study of T cells in Graves' hyperthyroidism and ophthalmopathy. In its sample, this clonotype was seen a few times. It was RNA transcripts that yielded the amplified TCR beta CDR3 regions. Researchers ran a first-round RT-PCR on the TCR CDR3 using the HTBI primer set. A single record per CDR3 protein comes from TCRdb applying MiXCR to the multiplex PCR reads. The sample holds about 280,000 distinct CDR3 sequences, less than 30% seen once. Per germline, CDR1 SNHLY and CDR2 FYNNEI. CDR3 size: 16 residues. Trimming left V 6 bases short and J 0 bases short, with 18 bases between.

Sequencing was done on a sample of blood. The sequence was collected from a man in his forties or fifties with Graves' hyperthyroidism that later progressed to Graves' ophthalmopathy. The chain carries TRBV2 and TRBJ2-7; TRBD1 or TRBD2 may be the D gene (6 bases each). The CDR3 DNA follows: TGTGCCAGCAGCGGGAATCGAGGGGGAGGCTCCTACGAGCAGTACTTC. Translating it yields CASSGNRGGGSYEQYF.